This T cell receptor (beta chain) was observed in a study of blood T cells in healthy people across ages (dated by TCRdb to the mid-2010s). With regard to the full study: In model experiments, template switching captured roughly one uniquely barcoded TCR beta cDNA molecule for every two T cells. Using deep sequencing normalized with unique cDNA molecular identifiers, the study measured how TCR beta repertoire diversity changes with age. Donors were grouped into four age groups: young (average approximately 15 years), middle-aged (39), aged (roughly 62) and long-lived (approximately 82). To avoid experimental bias, donors of different ages were spread randomly across the sequencing lanes. For two donors (one aged 18 to 29 and one aged 80 or older), the study analyzed two additional independent replicas of 1 million unique cDNA reads from the same blood draw.

Libraries came from 5' RACE. These reads were obtained on an Illumina HiSeq 2500. A second PCR of 7 to 11 cycles was performed with a sample-barcoded 5' primer and a J-beta primer mix. A unique molecular identifier was introduced onto each TCR beta cDNA molecule by a template-switch 5' adaptor carrying 12 random nucleotides. At least 2.5 million CDR3-containing paired-end reads were obtained from each sample. First-strand cDNA synthesis was performed from all RNA using the Mint cDNA synthesis kit, with priming by a TRBC-specific oligonucleotide. Following uracil-DNA glycosylase treatment, a first 18-cycle PCR with universal primers M1SS and BC2_uni_R was performed on all cDNA. The paper's processing steps were these. For normalization, 1 million high-quality reads, each with a distinct molecular identifier, were randomly selected from each sample. Reads with shared molecular identifiers were discarded instead of being binned into consensus sequences. MiTCR, with a Q25 quality threshold and the strictest error-elimination algorithm, was used for CDR3 identification, clonotype clustering and error correction. Lower-bound total TCR beta diversity was estimated with a nonparametric unseen species model using Euler transformation. Starting from the raw public reads, TCRdb applied fastp trimming at Q25, assembled clones with MiXCR and retained in-frame beta chains. Rows with a matching CDR3 protein are joined into one entry that keeps the most common DNA and genes. The V and J calls and clone size are TCRdb's, not the authors'. This sample gives 800,000 or so distinct CDR3 sequences in total; 35% to 60% of them show up just once. Roughly 18% of the sample rests with the top ten.

V lost 6 bases and J lost 13 bases; the stretch between them is 25 bases long. Inclusive of the bounding cysteine and phenylalanine, the CDR3 is 15 residues long. Only the CDR3 DNA is retained, 45 bases long and in frame from the first base. Notes on this clonotype: The antigen it recognizes is unknown. This clone may be a read error of a much larger clone one base away.

The approximately 41 donors, aged about 6 to 95 years, were systemically healthy Caucasian individuals from Russia. About 10 milliliters of peripheral blood were collected from each donor into EDTA-treated Vacutainer tubes. Ficoll-Paque density-gradient centrifugation was used to isolate PBMCs, with at least 6 million per sample. Total RNA was extracted from PBMCs with Trizol reagent, with at least 6 micrograms obtained per sample. The percentages of naive CD45RAhigh/CD27high T cells were determined by flow cytometry on a PBMC aliquot from every donor. The research as a whole found: There was a strong correlation between observed TCR beta diversity and the percentage of naive T cells measured by flow cytometry. Since profiling was done on bulk unsorted PBMCs, naive and antigen-experienced compartments could not be conclusively compared. The CMV infection status of donors was not known, potentially confounding age-related changes in expanded clonotypes. Compared with the aged group, the long-lived group had more naive CD4+ T cells, fewer expanded clones and increased TCR diversity, a pattern suggesting age selection. Estimates of total diversity based on one million sequenced T cells were considered lower bounds and underestimates. Observed TCR beta diversity per million T cells fell roughly linearly with age, and a significant reduction was already apparent by age around 40.

The rearranged chain carries TRBV12-3 or TRBV12-4 and TRBJ2-4; the D region possibly corresponds to TRBD2 (5 bases align). The clonotype comes from an older man in good health. The material sequenced was blood. The DNA sequence reads TGTGCCAGCAGCCGAGGATCGGGAAACTTCAATGAGCAGTACTTC. Its product reads: CASSRGSGNFNEQYF.